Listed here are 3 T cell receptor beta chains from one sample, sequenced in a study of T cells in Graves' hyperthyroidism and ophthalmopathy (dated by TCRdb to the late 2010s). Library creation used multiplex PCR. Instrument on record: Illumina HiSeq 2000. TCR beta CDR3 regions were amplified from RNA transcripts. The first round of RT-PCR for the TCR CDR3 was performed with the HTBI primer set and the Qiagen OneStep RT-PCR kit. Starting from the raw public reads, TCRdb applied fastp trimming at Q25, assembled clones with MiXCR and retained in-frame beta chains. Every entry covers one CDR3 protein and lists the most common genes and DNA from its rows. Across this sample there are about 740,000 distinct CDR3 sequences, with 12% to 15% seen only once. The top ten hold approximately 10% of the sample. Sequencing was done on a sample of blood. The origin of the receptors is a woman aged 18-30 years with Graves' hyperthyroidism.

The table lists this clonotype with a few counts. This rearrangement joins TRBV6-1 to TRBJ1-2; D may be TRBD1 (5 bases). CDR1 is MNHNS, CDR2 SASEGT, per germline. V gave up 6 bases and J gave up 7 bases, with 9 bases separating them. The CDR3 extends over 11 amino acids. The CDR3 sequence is CASRAGPGYTF. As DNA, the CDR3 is TGTGCCAGCAGGGCAGGGCCTGGCTACACCTTC.

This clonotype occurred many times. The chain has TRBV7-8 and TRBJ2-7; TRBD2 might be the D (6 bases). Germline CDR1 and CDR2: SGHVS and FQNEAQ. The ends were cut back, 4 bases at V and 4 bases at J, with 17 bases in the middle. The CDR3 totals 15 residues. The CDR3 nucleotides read TGTGCCAGCAGCTCAAAGCGGGCCTCGTGGTACGAGCAGTACTTC. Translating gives CASSSKRASWYEQYF.

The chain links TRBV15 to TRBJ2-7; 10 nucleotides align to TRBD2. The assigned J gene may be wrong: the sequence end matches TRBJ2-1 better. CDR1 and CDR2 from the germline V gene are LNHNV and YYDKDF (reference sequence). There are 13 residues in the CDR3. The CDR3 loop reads CATSGTSAYEQFF. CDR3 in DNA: TGTGCCACCTCTGGGACTAGCGCTTACGAGCAGTTCTTC.